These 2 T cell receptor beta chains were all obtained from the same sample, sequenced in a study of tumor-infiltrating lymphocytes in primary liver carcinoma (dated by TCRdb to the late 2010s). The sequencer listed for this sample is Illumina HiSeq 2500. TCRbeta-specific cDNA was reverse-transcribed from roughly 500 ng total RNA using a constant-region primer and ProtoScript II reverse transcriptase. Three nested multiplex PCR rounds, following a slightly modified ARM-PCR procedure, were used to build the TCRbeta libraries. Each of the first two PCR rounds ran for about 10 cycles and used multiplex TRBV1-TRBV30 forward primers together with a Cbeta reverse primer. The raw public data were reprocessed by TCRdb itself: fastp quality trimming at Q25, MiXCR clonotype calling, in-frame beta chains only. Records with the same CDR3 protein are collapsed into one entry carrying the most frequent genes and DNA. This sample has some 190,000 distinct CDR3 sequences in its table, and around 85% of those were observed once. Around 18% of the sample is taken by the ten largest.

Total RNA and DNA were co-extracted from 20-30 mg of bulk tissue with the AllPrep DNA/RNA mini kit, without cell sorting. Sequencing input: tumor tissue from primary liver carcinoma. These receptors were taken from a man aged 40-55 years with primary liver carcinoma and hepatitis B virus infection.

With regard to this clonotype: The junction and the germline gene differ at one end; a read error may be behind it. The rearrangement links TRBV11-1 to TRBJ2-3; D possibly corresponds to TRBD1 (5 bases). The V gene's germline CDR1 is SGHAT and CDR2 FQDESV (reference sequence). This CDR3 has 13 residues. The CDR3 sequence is CASSLIRVDTQCF. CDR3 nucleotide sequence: TGTGCCAGCAGCTTAATCAGGGTAGATACACAGTGTTTT.

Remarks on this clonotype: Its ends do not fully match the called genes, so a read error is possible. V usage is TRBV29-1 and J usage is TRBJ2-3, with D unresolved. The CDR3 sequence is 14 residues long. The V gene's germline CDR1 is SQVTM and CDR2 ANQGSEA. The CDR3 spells CSVETSLSRDTQYF. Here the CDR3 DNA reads TGCAGCGTTGAGACCAGCCTTAGCAGAGATACGCAGTATTTT.